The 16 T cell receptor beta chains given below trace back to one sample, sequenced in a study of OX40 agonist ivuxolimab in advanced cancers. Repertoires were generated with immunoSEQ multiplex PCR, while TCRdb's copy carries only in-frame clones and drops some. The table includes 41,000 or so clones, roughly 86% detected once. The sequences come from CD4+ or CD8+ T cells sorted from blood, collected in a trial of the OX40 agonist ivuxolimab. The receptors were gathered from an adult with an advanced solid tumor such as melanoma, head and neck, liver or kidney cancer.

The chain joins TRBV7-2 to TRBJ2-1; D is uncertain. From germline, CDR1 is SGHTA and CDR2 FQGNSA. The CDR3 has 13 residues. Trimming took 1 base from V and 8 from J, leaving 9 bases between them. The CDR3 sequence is CASSLGPTDEQFF. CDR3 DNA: TGTGCCAGCAGCTTAGGGCCCACCGATGAGCAGTTCTTC.

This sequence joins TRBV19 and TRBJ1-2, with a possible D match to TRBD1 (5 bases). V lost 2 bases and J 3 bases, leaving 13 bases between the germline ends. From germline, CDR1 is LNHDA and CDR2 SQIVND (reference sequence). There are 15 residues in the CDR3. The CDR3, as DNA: TGTGCCAGTAGTATAAGGAGGACAAGGGACTATGGCTACACCTTC. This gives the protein CASSIRRTRDYGYTF.

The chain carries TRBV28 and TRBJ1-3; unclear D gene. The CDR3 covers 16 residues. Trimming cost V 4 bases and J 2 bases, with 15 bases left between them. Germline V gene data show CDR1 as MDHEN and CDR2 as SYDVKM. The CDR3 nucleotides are TGTGCCAGCAGTTGGGTCTCGAGATCGACTGGAAACACCATATATTTT. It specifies CASSWVSRSTGNTIYF.

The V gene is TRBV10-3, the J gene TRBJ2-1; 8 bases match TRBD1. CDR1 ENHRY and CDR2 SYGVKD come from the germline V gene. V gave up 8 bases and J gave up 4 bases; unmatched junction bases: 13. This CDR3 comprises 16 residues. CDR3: CAIGQGNRLGYNEQFF. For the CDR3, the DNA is TGTGCCATCGGACAGGGAAATCGTCTGGGATACAATGAGCAGTTCTTC.

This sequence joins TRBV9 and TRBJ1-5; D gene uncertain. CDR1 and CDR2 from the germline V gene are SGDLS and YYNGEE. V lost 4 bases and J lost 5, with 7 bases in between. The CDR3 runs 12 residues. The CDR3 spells CASSSGDQPQHF. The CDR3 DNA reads TGTGCCAGCAGCTCAGGAGATCAGCCCCAGCATTTT.

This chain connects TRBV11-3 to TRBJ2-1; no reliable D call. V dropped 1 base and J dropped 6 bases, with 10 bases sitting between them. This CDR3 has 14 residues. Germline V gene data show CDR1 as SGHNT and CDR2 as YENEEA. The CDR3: CASSLVWVSNEQFF. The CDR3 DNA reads TGTGCCAGCAGCTTAGTGTGGGTCTCCAATGAGCAGTTCTTC.

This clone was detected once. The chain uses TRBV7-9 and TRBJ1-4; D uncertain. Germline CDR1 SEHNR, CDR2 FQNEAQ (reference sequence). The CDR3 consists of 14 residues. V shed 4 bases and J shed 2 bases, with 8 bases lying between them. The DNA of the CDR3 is TGTGCCAGCAGCTCCGGCAATACTAATGAAAAACTGTTTTTT. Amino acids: CASSSGNTNEKLFF.

CDR3 protein: CSVEGGTQETQYF. The CDR3 nucleotides are TGCAGCGTTGAAGGGGGGACCCAAGAGACCCAGTACTTC. The chain uses TRBV29-1 and TRBJ2-5, with D perhaps given as TRBD1 or TRBD2 (5 bases each). CDR3 size: 13 residues. The ends were cut back, 1 base at V and 1 base at J, with 7 bases in the middle. Germline V CDR1 and CDR2: SQVTM, ANQGSEA.

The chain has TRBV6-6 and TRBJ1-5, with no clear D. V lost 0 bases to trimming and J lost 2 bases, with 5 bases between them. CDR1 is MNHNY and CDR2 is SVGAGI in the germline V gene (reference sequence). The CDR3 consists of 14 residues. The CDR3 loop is CASSYSDGNQPQHF. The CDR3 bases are TGTGCCAGCAGTTACTCCGATGGCAATCAGCCCCAGCATTTT.

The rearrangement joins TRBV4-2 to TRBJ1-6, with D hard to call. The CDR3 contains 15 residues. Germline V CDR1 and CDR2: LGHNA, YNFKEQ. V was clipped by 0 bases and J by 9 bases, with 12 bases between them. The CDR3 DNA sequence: TGTGCCAGCAGCCAAGATAAGGTTAGCCGTTCACCCCTCCACTTT. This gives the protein CASSQDKVSRSPLHF.

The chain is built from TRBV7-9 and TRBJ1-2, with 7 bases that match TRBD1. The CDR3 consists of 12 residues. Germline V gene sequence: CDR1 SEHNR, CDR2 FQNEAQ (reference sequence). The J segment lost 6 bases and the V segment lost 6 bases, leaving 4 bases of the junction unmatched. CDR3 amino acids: CASRGTADGYTF. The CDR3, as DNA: TGTGCCAGCAGGGGGACAGCGGATGGCTACACCTTC.

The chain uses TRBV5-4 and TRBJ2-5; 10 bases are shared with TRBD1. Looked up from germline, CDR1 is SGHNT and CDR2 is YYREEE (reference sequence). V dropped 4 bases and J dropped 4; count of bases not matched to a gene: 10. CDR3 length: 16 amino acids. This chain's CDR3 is CASSPLGTGARETQYF. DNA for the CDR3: TGTGCCAGCAGCCCCCTCGGGACAGGGGCGAGAGAGACCCAGTACTTC.

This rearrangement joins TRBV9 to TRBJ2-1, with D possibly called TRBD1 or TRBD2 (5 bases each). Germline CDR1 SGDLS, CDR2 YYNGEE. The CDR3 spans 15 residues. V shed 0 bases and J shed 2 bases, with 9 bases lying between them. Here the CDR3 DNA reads TGTGCCAGCAGCGTAGCGGGACCCCCCTACAATGAGCAGTTCTTC. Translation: CASSVAGPPYNEQFF.

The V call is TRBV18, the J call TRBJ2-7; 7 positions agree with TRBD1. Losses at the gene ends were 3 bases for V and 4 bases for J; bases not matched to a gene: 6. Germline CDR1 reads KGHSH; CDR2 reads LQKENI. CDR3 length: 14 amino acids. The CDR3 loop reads CASSPGTASYEQYF. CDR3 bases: TGTGCCAGCTCACCTGGGACAGCCTCTTACGAGCAGTACTTC.

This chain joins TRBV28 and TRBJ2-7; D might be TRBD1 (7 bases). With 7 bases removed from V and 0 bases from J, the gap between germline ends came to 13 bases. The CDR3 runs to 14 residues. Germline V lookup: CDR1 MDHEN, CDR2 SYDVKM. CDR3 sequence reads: CASTAGGSSYEQYF. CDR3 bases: TGTGCCAGCACTGCAGGGGGGAGCTCCTACGAGCAGTACTTC.

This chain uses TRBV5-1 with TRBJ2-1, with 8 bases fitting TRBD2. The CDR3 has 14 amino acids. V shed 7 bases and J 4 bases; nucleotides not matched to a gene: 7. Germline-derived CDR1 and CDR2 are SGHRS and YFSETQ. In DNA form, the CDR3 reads TGCGCCAGCCAGCTAGCGGGTAGATACAATGAGCAGTTCTTC. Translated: CASQLAGRYNEQFF.